The rows below give T cell receptor beta chains drawn from one sample of a study. One entry per CDR3 protein results from TCRdb running MiXCR on the RT-PCR reads. Of around 700,000 distinct CDR3 sequences in the sample, over 12% were seen once. The sample taken for sequencing was memory CD4+ T cells from blood. Every receptor here comes from a female donor in good health, serving as a healthy control. The CDR3 runs from the conserved cysteine through the conserved F or W. Fields, in order: D gene, clone size, V gene, J gene, CDR3 protein, CDR3 DNA. The D gene is left open where the match is weak. Only some rows state a clone size, as once, few, many or a class for expanded clones.

NA	NA	TRBV27	TRBJ2-2	CASSFDAAGNTGELFF	TGTGCCAGCAGTTTCGATGCGGCGGGGAACACCGGGGAGCTGTTTTTT
NA	NA	TRBV20-1	TRBJ1-6	CSATGFHNSPLHF	TGCAGTGCTACAGGGTTCCATAATTCACCCCTCCACTTT
NA	many	TRBV11-2	TRBJ1-2	CASSPSRDSSYGYTF	TGTGCCAGCAGCCCCAGTCGTGACAGCTCATATGGCTACACCTTC
TRBD1	NA	TRBV18	TRBJ2-7	CASSTPPGQGLGEQYF	TGTGCCAGCTCAACTCCTCCGGGACAGGGACTTGGCGAGCAGTACTTC
TRBD1	many	TRBV18	TRBJ2-5	CASSPTGSQETQYF	TGTGCCAGCTCACCGACAGGGTCCCAAGAGACCCAGTACTTC
TRBD1	many	TRBV10-3	TRBJ1-2	CAISEEQGANYGYTF	TGTGCCATCAGTGAGGAACAGGGGGCAAACTATGGCTACACCTTC
NA	few	TRBV30	TRBJ2-2	CAWNRQANTGELFF	TGTGCCTGGAACAGACAAGCGAACACCGGGGAGCTGTTTTTT
NA	few	TRBV20-1	TRBJ2-1	CSARDPGYSYNEQFF	TGCAGTGCTAGAGATCCGGGCTACTCCTACAATGAGCAGTTCTTC
NA	few	TRBV27	TRBJ1-1	CASSPHPGRSILGITEAFF	TGTGCCAGCAGTCCCCACCCGGGACGGTCAATTCTGGGGATCACTGAAGCTTTCTTT
NA	NA	TRBV4-3	TRBJ2-1	CASSQVGARGARNEQFF	TGCGCCAGCAGCCAAGTTGGAGCTCGGGGGGCGCGGAATGAGCAGTTCTTC
NA	NA	TRBV9	TRBJ2-7	CASSAGVWQEDEQYF	TGTGCCAGCAGCGCCGGAGTCTGGCAAGAGGACGAGCAGTACTTC
NA	few	TRBV7-2	TRBJ1-4	CASSYNIAGTGEKLFF	TGTGCCAGCAGCTATAATATAGCAGGAACGGGTGAAAAACTGTTTTTT
NA	NA	TRBV4-3	TRBJ2-2	CASSTGFLDTGGLFF	TGCGCCAGCAGCACAGGGTTTCTGGACACCGGGGGGCTGTTTTTT
NA	NA	TRBV5-1	TRBJ2-1	CASSLGGVEENEQFF	TGCGCCAGCAGCTTGGGAGGGGTTGAGGAAAATGAGCAGTTCTTC
NA	NA	TRBV24-1	TRBJ2-1	CATSDTVSSYNEQFF	TGTGCCACCAGTGATACAGTTAGCTCCTACAATGAGCAGTTCTTC
NA	few	TRBV24-1	TRBJ2-2	CATSGLVLAGELFF	TGTGCCACCAGTGGACTAGTTCTAGCCGGGGAGCTGTTTTTT
NA	few	TRBV24-1	TRBJ2-7	CATSDTYEQYF	TGTGCCACCAGTGATACCTACGAGCAGTACTTC
TRBD2	NA	TRBV15	TRBJ2-5	CATRIRLASTETQYF	TGTGCCACCAGAATTCGACTAGCGAGTACAGAGACCCAGTACTTC
TRBD2	many	TRBV4-3	TRBJ2-3	CASSQLLAGGSDTQYF	TGCGCCAGCAGCCAACTTTTAGCGGGGGGCTCAGATACGCAGTATTTT
TRBD1	NA	TRBV30	TRBJ1-2	CAWSDTGTVDGYTF	TGTGCCTGGAGTGACACCGGGACAGTAGATGGCTACACCTTC
NA	many	TRBV10-3	TRBJ2-6	CAIRDSSGANVLTF	TGTGCCATCAGGGACAGCTCTGGGGCCAACGTCCTGACTTTC
NA	few	TRBV5-6	TRBJ1-2	CASSWDVGAEGYTF	TGTGCCAGCAGCTGGGATGTGGGGGCAGAGGGCTACACCTTC
TRBD1	few	TRBV20-1	TRBJ2-1	CSLSKGTGFHEQFF	TGCAGCTTGAGCAAGGGGACAGGGTTTCATGAGCAGTTCTTC
NA	NA	TRBV6-5	TRBJ2-3	CASSYDGSSTDTQYF	TGTGCCAGCAGTTACGACGGATCTAGCACAGATACGCAGTATTTT
TRBD1	few	TRBV20-1	TRBJ1-2	CSARARGQEHRGYTF	TGCAGTGCTAGAGCCAGGGGACAGGAGCACCGTGGCTACACCTTC
NA	few	TRBV5-1	TRBJ1-4	CASSLIPGNEKLFF	TGCGCCAGCAGCTTGATACCCGGGAATGAAAAACTGTTTTTT
NA	few	TRBV6-5	TRBJ1-5	CASRSFYHSNQPQHF	TGTGCCAGCAGGTCCTTTTACCATAGCAATCAGCCCCAGCATTTT
NA	many	TRBV20-1	TRBJ1-2	CSARDDRSYGYTF	TGCAGTGCTAGAGACGACAGAAGCTATGGCTACACCTTC
TRBD2	few	TRBV10-2	TRBJ2-1	CASSESGLAGERREQFF	TGCGCCAGCAGTGAGTCGGGACTAGCGGGAGAAAGGAGGGAGCAGTTCTTC
NA	few	TRBV5-1	TRBJ1-1	CASSLVSGRGAGTEAFF	TGCGCCAGCAGCTTGGTCTCCGGACGGGGAGCTGGCACTGAAGCTTTCTTT
TRBD1	NA	TRBV12-3/TRBV12-4	TRBJ2-2	CASSFFSGGNTGELFF	TGTGCCAGCAGTTTTTTCTCAGGGGGCAACACCGGGGAGCTGTTTTTT
TRBD2	NA	TRBV4-3	TRBJ2-7	CASSQGPQLAATYEQYF	TGCGCCAGCAGCCAAGGGCCTCAGCTAGCGGCTACCTACGAGCAGTACTTC
NA	NA	TRBV7-9	TRBJ1-1	CASSFGTYPKNTEAFF	TGTGCCAGCAGCTTTGGGACGTACCCCAAAAACACTGAAGCTTTCTTT
TRBD1	few	TRBV6-6	TRBJ2-5	CASSSTGSGVKETQYF	TGTGCCAGCAGCTCGACAGGGTCCGGGGTAAAAGAGACCCAGTACTTC
TRBD1	many	TRBV7-3	TRBJ1-6	CASSPGTANSPLHF	TGTGCCAGCAGCCCCGGGACAGCAAATTCACCCCTCCACTTT
NA	NA	TRBV20-1	TRBJ1-2	CSAEHLGGPLAGYTF	TGCAGTGCTGAGCACCTCGGGGGGCCCCTGGCTGGCTACACCTTC
TRBD1	few	TRBV4-3	TRBJ2-3	CASSLGTVADTQYF	TGCGCCAGCAGCCTTGGGACAGTCGCAGATACGCAGTATTTT
NA	NA	TRBV7-3	TRBJ1-3	CASSSSPGDTDGNTIYF	TGTGCCAGCAGCTCGTCCCCCGGGGATACCGACGGAAACACCATATATTTT
TRBD1	once	TRBV7-9	TRBJ1-2	CASSLGQGIYGHTF	TGTGCCAGCAGCTTAGGACAGGGAATCTATGGCCACACCTTC
NA	NA	TRBV4-3	TRBJ1-1	CASSRDSGAEAFF	TGCGCCAGCAGCCGAGACAGCGGAGCTGAAGCTTTCTTT
NA	few	TRBV20-1	TRBJ2-5	CSAPPLGETQYF	TGCAGTGCCCCCCCCTTGGGAGAGACCCAGTACTTC
NA	few	TRBV4-1	TRBJ2-3	CASSQQFFNSFSTDTQYF	TGCGCCAGCAGCCAACAATTTTTCAATAGCTTCAGCACAGATACGCAGTATTTT